These 22 T cell receptor beta chains came from one sample sequenced in a study of sequential checkpoint blockade in melanoma. Treatment given: randomized to nivolumab then ipilimumab (arm A) or the reverse (arm B). Produced via immunoSEQ multiplex PCR; TCRdb's table is partial and in-frame only. This table has more than 15,000 clones, approximately 77% appearing once. The sequences come from CD8+ T cells sorted from blood (inferred from file names), collected from a patient given nivolumab and ipilimumab in sequence. The source is a human donor with melanoma.

V is TRBV6-5 and J is TRBJ1-1; the match to TRBD1 covers 7 bases. The CDR3 runs 15 residues. The trim removed 6 bases at V and 1 base at J, leaving 8 bases unmatched. CDR1 MNHEY and CDR2 SVGAGI come from the germline V gene. CDR3 residues: CASSKGASTNTEAFF. The CDR3 DNA is TGTGCCAGCAGCAAGGGGGCGTCGACGAACACTGAAGCTTTCTTT.

This chain connects TRBV10-1 to TRBJ2-7, with D maybe TRBD2 (5 bases). The V gene lost 6 bases and the J gene lost 2 bases, with 8 bases spanning the gap. Germline V gives CDR1 WNHNN, CDR2 SYGVQD (reference sequence). The CDR3 is 12 residues long. The CDR3 spells CASSGETYEQYF. CDR3 in DNA: TGCGCCAGCAGCGGGGAGACCTACGAGCAGTACTTC.

The chain uses TRBV7-9 and TRBJ2-3; 7 nucleotides line up with TRBD2. This CDR3 has 15 residues. Germline assignment: CDR1 SEHNR and CDR2 FQNEAQ (reference sequence). Losses at the gene ends were 6 bases for V and 6 bases for J; bases not matched to a gene: 12. The CDR3 DNA reads as TGTGCCAGCAGATTTAGCACTAGCGCCCGGGATACGCAGTATTTT. It encodes CASRFSTSARDTQYF. Together with reference TRBV7-9 and TRBJ2-3, the CDR3 gives the full variable domain: DTGVSQNPRHKITKRGQNVTFRCDPISEHNRLYWYRQTLGQGPEFLTYFQNEAQLEKSRLLSDRFSAERPKGSFSTLEIQRTEQGDSAMYLCASRFSTSARDTQYFGPGTRLTVL.

The rearrangement joins TRBV28 to TRBJ2-6; 10 bases are a match to TRBD1. V shed 4 bases, J shed 0 bases, and the junction held 0 bases outside the gene matches. The CDR3 is 16 residues long. Germline CDR1 reads MDHEN; CDR2 reads SYDVKM. The CDR3 region is CASSWTGGSGANVLTF. CDR3 in DNA: TGTGCCAGCAGTTGGACAGGGGGCTCTGGGGCCAACGTCCTGACTTTC.

V is TRBV2 and J is TRBJ2-5, with 12 bases identical to TRBD2. V lost 6 bases, J lost 2 bases, and 7 bases stayed unmatched. This CDR3 has 16 amino acids. Germline loops: CDR1 SNHLY, CDR2 FYNNEI. The CDR3 nucleotides are TGTGCCAGCAGGCCTAATCTAGCGGGAGGGCAAGAGACCCAGTACTTC. This gives the protein CASRPNLAGGQETQYF.

V usage is TRBV5-6 and J usage is TRBJ1-2, with a tentative D call TRBD1 (6 bases). Trimming removed 4 bases from V and 4 bases from J, with 14 bases in between. The CDR3 consists of 14 residues. Germline loops: CDR1 SGHDT, CDR2 YYEEEE. The CDR3 is CASSLGQPFYGYTF. CDR3 nucleotides: TGTGCCAGCAGCCTTGGACAGCCTTTCTATGGCTACACCTTC. The full variable domain, completed using reference TRBV5-6 and TRBJ1-2, is DAGVTQSPTHLIKTRGQQVTLRCSPKSGHDTVSWYQQALGQGPQFIFQYYEEEERQRGNFPDRFSGHQFPNYSSELNVNALLLGDSALYLCASSLGQPFYGYTFGSGTRLTVV.

The V gene is TRBV5-1, the J gene TRBJ2-7, with a tentative D call TRBD2 (5 bases). V was trimmed by 1 base and J by 6 bases, leaving 17 bases between them. Germline V gives CDR1 SGHRS, CDR2 YFSETQ. This CDR3 region has 15 residues. The CDR3 sequence: CASSLKTGSISEQYF. CDR3 coding DNA: TGCGCCAGCAGCTTGAAGACGGGATCAATAAGCGAGCAGTACTTC.

V gene TRBV5-8 combines with J gene TRBJ2-7; TRBD1 matches 7 bases. The J segment lost 5 bases and the V segment lost 4 bases, leaving 9 bases of the junction unmatched. The CDR3 is 14 amino acids. CDR1 is SGHTS, CDR2 YDEGEE, per germline. Here the CDR3 reads CASSPWTGKDEQYF. As DNA, the CDR3 is TGTGCCAGCAGCCCGTGGACAGGTAAAGACGAGCAGTACTTC.

This clone is medium-sized by share. The chain recombines TRBV15 with TRBJ2-2, with 9 bases matching TRBD1. The CDR3 has 15 amino acids. The germline V gene encodes CDR1 LNHNV and CDR2 YYDKDF (reference sequence). V lost 3 bases to trimming and J lost 3 bases; unmatched junction nucleotides: 2. CDR3 coding DNA: TGTGCCACCAGCAGGGGGACAGGGCACACCGGGGAGCTGTTTTTT. As protein: CATSRGTGHTGELFF.

The chain has TRBV6-6 and TRBJ1-1, with 9 bases that match TRBD1. After removal of 5 bases from V and 1 base from J, the junction contained 5 bases not matched to a gene. Germline values: CDR1 MNHNY, CDR2 SVGAGI (reference sequence). CDR3 size: 15 residues. CDR3 sequence: CASSTPTGGNTEAFF. DNA for the CDR3: TGTGCCAGCAGTACGCCGACAGGGGGGAACACTGAAGCTTTCTTT.

The chain has TRBV4-1 and TRBJ2-1; 10 bases map to TRBD2. J gave up 9 bases and V 3 bases, and 5 bases lay outside the gene matches. Germline loops: CDR1 MGHRA, CDR2 YSYEKL. There are 14 residues in the CDR3. The CDR3 DNA reads as TGCGCCAGCAGCCACGAGCGGGGGGGGAGTGAGCAGTTCTTC. It yields the protein CASSHERGGSEQFF.

This clone came up once. The CDR3 spells CASSPGLAGGWETQYF. Here the CDR3 DNA reads TGTGCCAGCAGCCCTGGACTAGCGGGAGGGTGGGAGACCCAGTACTTC. The chain combines TRBV9 with TRBJ2-5; 15 bases agree with TRBD2. This CDR3 comprises 16 residues. Germline V gives CDR1 SGDLS, CDR2 YYNGEE. V lost 4 bases to trimming and J lost 5 bases; unmatched junction nucleotides: 6.

The J gene is TRBJ2-7, the V gene TRBV11-2; 9 positions agree with TRBD2. With V trimmed by 3 bases and J by 3 bases, 6 bases remained unmatched. The CDR3 is 15 amino acids. Per the germline V gene, CDR1 is SGHAT and CDR2 is FQNNGV. DNA for the CDR3: TGTGCCAGCAGCTTCGGGACTAGCACCCGCTACGAGCAGTACTTC. Protein product: CASSFGTSTRYEQYF.

The J gene is TRBJ1-1, the V gene TRBV2; 8 bases fit TRBD1. The ends lost 3 bases at V and 5 bases at J; junction bases unmatched: 11. Per the germline V gene, CDR1 is SNHLY and CDR2 is FYNNEI. The CDR3 is 16 residues long. The DNA for the CDR3 is TGTGCCAGCAGTGAGGCTAGACAGGGGTCGGAAACTGAAGCTTTCTTT. Translating gives CASSEARQGSETEAFF.

Regarding this clone: The same CDR3 is also encoded by other DNA sequences in this sample. V is TRBV30 and J is TRBJ2-7, with D possibly being TRBD2 (6 bases). This CDR3 comprises 13 residues. Between the trimmed V and J ends, which lost 4 bases and 4 bases, there was a span of 14 bases. Germline assignment: CDR1 GTSNPN and CDR2 SVGIG (reference sequence). The CDR3 sequence is CAWTGETAYEQYF. In DNA, the CDR3 is TGTGCCTGGACGGGGGAGACGGCATACGAGCAGTACTTC.

This clone was seen more than once but under ten times. The rearrangement uses TRBV9 and TRBJ2-7; 11 bases fit TRBD2. The CDR3 spans 14 residues. The V and J ends lost 4 bases and 4 bases, in that order; junction bases with no gene match: 4. Germline V gene sequence: CDR1 SGDLS, CDR2 YYNGEE. The CDR3, as DNA: TGTGCCAGCAGCTTAGTAGCGGGAGGGTACGAGCAGTACTTC. Translation gives CASSLVAGGYEQYF.

This clone was detected only a few times. The chain is built from TRBV19 and TRBJ1-1; 7 nucleotides agree with TRBD1. J lost 10 bases, V lost 3 bases, and 2 bases had no gene match. Germline lookup yields CDR1 LNHDA and CDR2 SQIVND (reference sequence). The CDR3 loop spans 11 amino acids. CDR3 nucleotide sequence: TGTGCCAGTAGTATCTGGGACAGAGCTTTCTTT. Translation: CASSIWDRAFF.

Comment on this clone: This likely traces to a read error, being one base from a far larger clone. This same CDR3 is encoded by further DNA sequences in the sample. This rearrangement joins TRBV5-8 to TRBJ1-5; D perhaps matches TRBD1 (5 bases). Germline V gene data show CDR1 as SGHTS and CDR2 as YDEGEE. V gave up 2 bases and J gave up 7 bases, with 10 bases separating them. CDR3 size: 13 residues. The CDR3 loop is CASSFGQGQPQHF. CDR3 sequence (DNA): TGTGCCAGCAGCTTCGGTCAGGGCCAGCCCCAGCATTTT. The complete variable domain, with remaining parts taken from reference TRBV5-8 and TRBJ1-5, reads EAGVTQSPTHLIKTRGQQATLRCSPISGHTSVYWYQQALGLGLQFLLWYDEGEERNRGNFPPRFSGRQFPNYSSELNVNALELEDSALYLCASSFGQGQPQHFGDGTRLSIL.

The chain links TRBV7-9 to TRBJ2-5, with 10 bases fitting TRBD2. The J call is uncertain, as TRBJ2-7 better fits the DNA end. CDR3 size: 15 residues. Germline CDR1 SEHNR, CDR2 FQNEAQ (reference sequence). CDR3 sequence (DNA): TGTGCCAGCAGCACCCCTAGCGGGGGAATACACGAGCAGTACTTC. Its protein is CASSTPSGGIHEQYF.

The chain links TRBV4-1 to TRBJ1-4; D possibly corresponds to TRBD1 (6 bases). Germline V gene data show CDR1 as MGHRA and CDR2 as YSYEKL. Trimming removed 2 bases at V and 5 bases at J, with 9 bases between. The CDR3 length is 14 residues. Here the CDR3 reads CASSQPGANEKLFF. DNA of the CDR3: TGCGCCAGCAGCCAACCAGGGGCAAATGAAAAACTGTTTTTT.

The V call is TRBV7-9, the J call TRBJ2-7, with D possibly TRBD1 on 5 matching bases. Germline assignment: CDR1 SEHNR and CDR2 FQNEAQ (reference sequence). Trimming removed 0 bases from V and 6 bases from J, with 6 bases in between. This CDR3 comprises 12 residues. CDR3 DNA: TGTGCCAGCAGCTTAGCGCAGGGCGAGCAGTACTTC. This codes for CASSLAQGEQYF. Full variable domain (rest looked up from reference TRBV7-9 and TRBJ2-7): DTGVSQNPRHKITKRGQNVTFRCDPISEHNRLYWYRQTLGQGPEFLTYFQNEAQLEKSRLLSDRFSAERPKGSFSTLEIQRTEQGDSAMYLCASSLAQGEQYFGPGTRLTVT.

The chain uses TRBV6-5 and TRBJ2-6, with D maybe TRBD2 (5 bases). Germline V gives CDR1 MNHEY, CDR2 SVGAGI. Between the trimmed V and J ends, which lost 0 bases and 0 bases, there was a span of 6 bases. CDR3 length: 16 residues. CDR3 in amino acids: CASSYSSGSGANVLTF. CDR3 bases: TGTGCCAGCAGTTACTCGAGCGGCTCTGGGGCCAACGTCCTGACTTTC.